This record looks at one T cell receptor beta chain sequence and its context. Its antigen is unknown. These data originate in a study of cytomegalovirus exposure and HLA in healthy donors. The wider study: Drawn from HLA-typed donors, some 80 million unique TCRs were held in an early data release.

The primer mix had 60 Vbeta and 13 Jbeta primers. Methods used by the authors: There were 70 million to 95 million unique TCR beta chains by a later count, and 10 million to 12 million of them were shared. The assay was immunoSEQ multiplex PCR, and TCRdb's table has in-frame clones only and misses some. That table supplies the V and J calls and clone size; D and trimming were determined from the DNA. The table has 150,000 to 200,000 clones, 80% to 90% seen once; the top ten hold approximately 2%. The CDR3 sequence is 15 residues long. From germline, CDR1 is SGHNT and CDR2 YYREEE (reference sequence). V lost 2 bases, J lost 7 bases, and 6 bases stayed unmatched. Study-level findings and limits: As a later analysis showed, several of the most significant clusters appeared to be linked to common viral pathogens. Analysis was carried out at a later point, and it linked a missense DCLRE1C variant to TCR beta V- and J-gene trimming.

The chain joins TRBV5-4 to TRBJ2-1, with 10 bases matching TRBD2. The TCR originated in a man aged 18 to 30 in good health and CMV-seronegative. Sequencing used PBMCs. The CDR3 DNA is TGTGCCAGCAGCTTCAGCGGGAGGGCCAATAATGAGCAGTTCTTC. It encodes CASSFSGRANNEQFF.